The present entry profiles one T cell receptor (beta chain) with its context. This specimen comes from a study of human T cells and chemical hapten exposure. Across the study: 2% DPC was applied to approximately 2 cm by approximately 2 cm of upper inner arm skin for sensitization. Patients additionally received therapeutic doses of diphenylcyclopropenone on the scalp once a week, and this continued throughout the roughly 26-week study.

TCRdb passed the RACE reads through MiXCR, listing each CDR3 protein once. Here the sample spans a few hundred thousand distinct CDR3 sequences, just under 6.5% being singletons. Deletions cut 2 bases from V and 2 bases from J, with 10 bases between. The CDR3 runs to 15 residues. CDR1 is KGHSH and CDR2 is LQKENI in the germline V gene. The time point was: patch test 2, 6 weeks after DPC sensitization. Specified treatment: therapeutic diphenylcyclopropenone sensitization with weekly scalp DPC. The V and J genes are TRBV18 and TRBJ2-1, with D possibly called TRBD1 or TRBD2 (5 bases each). Sequencing was performed on whole blood, taken in connection with sensitization to the hapten diphenylcyclopropenone (DPC). This clonotype originated in a woman under 30 with alopecia areata. Some clones in this sample may be carry-over from other donors' samples. CDR3 nucleotides: TGTGCCAGCTCACCAGGGACGGATACCTACAATGAGCAGTTCTTC. Its protein is CASSPGTDTYNEQFF.